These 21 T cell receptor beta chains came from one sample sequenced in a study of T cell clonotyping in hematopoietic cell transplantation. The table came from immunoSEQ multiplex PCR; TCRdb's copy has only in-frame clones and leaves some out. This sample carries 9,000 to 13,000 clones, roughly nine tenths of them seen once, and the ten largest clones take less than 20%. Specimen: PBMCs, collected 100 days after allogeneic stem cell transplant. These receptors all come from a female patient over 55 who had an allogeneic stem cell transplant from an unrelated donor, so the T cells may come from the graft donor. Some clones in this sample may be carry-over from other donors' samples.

In DNA form, the CDR3 reads TGTGCCAGCAGCCCTCTATCAGATACGCAGTATTTT. Amino acid sequence: CASSPLSDTQYF. The chain recombines TRBV7-9 with TRBJ2-3, with no clear D. Between the trimmed V and J ends, which lost 5 bases and 4 bases, there was a span of 7 bases. CDR3 length: 12 amino acids. Germline values: CDR1 SEHNR, CDR2 FQNEAQ (reference sequence).

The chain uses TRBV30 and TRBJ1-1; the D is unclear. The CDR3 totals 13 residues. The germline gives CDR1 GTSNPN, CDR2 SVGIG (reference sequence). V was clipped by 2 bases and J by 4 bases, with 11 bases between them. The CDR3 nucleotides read TGTGCCTGGAGTCTGGTGGAGGGCACTGAAGCTTTCTTT. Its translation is CAWSLVEGTEAFF.

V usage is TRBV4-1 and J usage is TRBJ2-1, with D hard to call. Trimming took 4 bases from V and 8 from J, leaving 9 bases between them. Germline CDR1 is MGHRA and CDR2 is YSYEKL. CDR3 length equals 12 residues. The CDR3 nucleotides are TGCGCCAGCAGCCCCCTAGGAGATGAGCAGTTCTTC. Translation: CASSPLGDEQFF.

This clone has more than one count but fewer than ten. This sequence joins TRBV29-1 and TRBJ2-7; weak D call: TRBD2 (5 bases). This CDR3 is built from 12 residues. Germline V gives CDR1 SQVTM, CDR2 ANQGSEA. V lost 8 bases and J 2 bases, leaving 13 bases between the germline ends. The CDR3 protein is CSIRTLTYEQYF. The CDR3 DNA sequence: TGCAGCATCCGGACTCTCACCTACGAGCAGTACTTC.

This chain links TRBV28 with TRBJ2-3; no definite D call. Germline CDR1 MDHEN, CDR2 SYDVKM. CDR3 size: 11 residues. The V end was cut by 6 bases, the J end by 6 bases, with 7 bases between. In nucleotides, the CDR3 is TGTGCCAGCAGGTTTGGGGATACGCAGTATTTT. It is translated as CASRFGDTQYF.

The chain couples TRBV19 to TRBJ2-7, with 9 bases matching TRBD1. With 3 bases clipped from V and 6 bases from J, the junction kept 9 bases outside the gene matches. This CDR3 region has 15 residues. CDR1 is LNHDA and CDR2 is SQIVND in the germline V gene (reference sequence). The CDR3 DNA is TGTGCCAGTAGTATTAACGCGGACAGGGGATCCGAGCAGTACTTC. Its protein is CASSINADRGSEQYF.

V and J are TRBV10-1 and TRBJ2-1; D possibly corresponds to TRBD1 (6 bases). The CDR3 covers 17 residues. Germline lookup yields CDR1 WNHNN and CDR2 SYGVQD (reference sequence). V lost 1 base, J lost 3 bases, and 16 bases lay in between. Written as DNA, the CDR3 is TGCGCCAGCAGTGAGTTCATTGGGACACCCTTCTACAATGAGCAGTTCTTC. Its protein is CASSEFIGTPFYNEQFF.

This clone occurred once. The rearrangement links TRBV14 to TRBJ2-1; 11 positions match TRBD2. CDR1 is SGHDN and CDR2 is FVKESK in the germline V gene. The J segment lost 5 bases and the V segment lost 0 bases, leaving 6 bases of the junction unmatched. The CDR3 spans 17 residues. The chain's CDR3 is CASSQDSSGRPNNEQFF. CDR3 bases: TGTGCCAGCAGCCAAGATTCTAGCGGGAGGCCCAACAATGAGCAGTTCTTC. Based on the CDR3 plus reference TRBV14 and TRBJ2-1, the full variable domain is EAGVTQFPSHSVIEKGQTVTLRCDPISGHDNLYWYRRVMGKEIKFLLHFVKESKQDESGMPNNRFLAERTGGTYSTLKVQPAELEDSGVYFCASSQDSSGRPNNEQFFGPGTRLTVL.

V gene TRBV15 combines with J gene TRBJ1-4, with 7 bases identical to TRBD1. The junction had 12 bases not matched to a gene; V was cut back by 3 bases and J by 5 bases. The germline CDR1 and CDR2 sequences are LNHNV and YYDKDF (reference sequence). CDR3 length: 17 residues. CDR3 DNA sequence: TGTGCCACCAGCAGTATTATCGAGGGGGCTCGGAATGAAAAACTGTTTTTT. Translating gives CATSSIIEGARNEKLFF.

CDR3 loop: CASSLSRLAGSYEQYF. CDR3 nucleotides: TGTGCCAGCAGCTTAAGCCGACTAGCGGGAAGCTACGAGCAGTACTTC. The chain employs TRBV7-6 and TRBJ2-7, with 11 nucleotides matching TRBD2. With 2 bases clipped from V and 3 bases from J, the junction kept 6 bases outside the gene matches. This CDR3 region has 16 residues. Germline assignment: CDR1 SGHVS and CDR2 FNYEAQ.

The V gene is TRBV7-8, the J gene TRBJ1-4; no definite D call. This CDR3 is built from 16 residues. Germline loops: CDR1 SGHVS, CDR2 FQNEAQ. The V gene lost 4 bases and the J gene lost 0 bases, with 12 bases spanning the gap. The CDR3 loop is CASSSPDGATNEKLFF. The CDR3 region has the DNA TGTGCCAGCAGCTCCCCAGATGGAGCAACTAATGAAAAACTGTTTTTT.

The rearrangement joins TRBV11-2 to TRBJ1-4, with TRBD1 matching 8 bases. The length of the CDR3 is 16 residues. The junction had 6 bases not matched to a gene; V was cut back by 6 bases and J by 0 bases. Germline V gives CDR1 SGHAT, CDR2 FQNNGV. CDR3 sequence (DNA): TGTGCCAGCAGGTCGGGACAGGCTACAACTAATGAAAAACTGTTTTTT. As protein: CASRSGQATTNEKLFF.

The CDR3 DNA follows: TGTGCCAGCAGTGAAGGGCCGGGACTAGCGGCCTACGAGCAGTACTTC. It translates to CASSEGPGLAAYEQYF. This chain joins TRBV2 and TRBJ2-7; 11 nucleotides line up with TRBD2. There are 16 residues in the CDR3. Germline CDR1 is SNHLY and CDR2 is FYNNEI. The V segment lost 1 base and the J segment 2 bases; nucleotides outside the gene matches: 4.

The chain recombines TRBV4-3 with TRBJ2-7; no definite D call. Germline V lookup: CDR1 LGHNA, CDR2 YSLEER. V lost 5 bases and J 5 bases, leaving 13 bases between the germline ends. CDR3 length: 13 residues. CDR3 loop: CASSNRPINEQYF. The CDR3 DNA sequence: TGCGCCAGCAGCAATAGACCTATCAACGAGCAGTACTTC.

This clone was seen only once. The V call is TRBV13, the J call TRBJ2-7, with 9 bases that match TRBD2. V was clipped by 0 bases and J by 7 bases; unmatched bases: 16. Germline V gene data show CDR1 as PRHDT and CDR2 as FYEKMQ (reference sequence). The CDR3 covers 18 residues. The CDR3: CASSLGIGAGGSPREQYF. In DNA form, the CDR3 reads TGTGCCAGCAGCTTAGGCATAGGGGCGGGAGGGTCCCCACGGGAGCAGTACTTC.

The CDR3 sequence is CASSFRVDTEAFF. The CDR3 bases are TGTGCCAGCAGTTTCCGGGTAGACACTGAAGCTTTCTTT. This sequence joins TRBV27 and TRBJ1-1; D gene ambiguous. V was pared by 3 bases and J by 3 bases, with 8 bases between. This CDR3 has 13 residues. Germline CDR1 and CDR2: MNHEY and SMNVEV (reference sequence).

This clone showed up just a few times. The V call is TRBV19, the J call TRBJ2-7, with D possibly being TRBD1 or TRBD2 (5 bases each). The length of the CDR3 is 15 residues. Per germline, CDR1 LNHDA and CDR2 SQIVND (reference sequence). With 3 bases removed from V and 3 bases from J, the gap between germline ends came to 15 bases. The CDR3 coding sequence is TGTGCCAGTAGTATTGGGGACGGGGCTTACTACGAGCAGTACTTC. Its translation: CASSIGDGAYYEQYF.

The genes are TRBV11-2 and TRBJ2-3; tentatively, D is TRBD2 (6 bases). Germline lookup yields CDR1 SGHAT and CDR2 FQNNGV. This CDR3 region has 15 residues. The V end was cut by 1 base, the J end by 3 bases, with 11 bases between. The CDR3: CASSLVGSWTDTQYF. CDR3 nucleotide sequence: TGTGCCAGCAGCTTAGTCGGGAGTTGGACAGATACGCAGTATTTT.

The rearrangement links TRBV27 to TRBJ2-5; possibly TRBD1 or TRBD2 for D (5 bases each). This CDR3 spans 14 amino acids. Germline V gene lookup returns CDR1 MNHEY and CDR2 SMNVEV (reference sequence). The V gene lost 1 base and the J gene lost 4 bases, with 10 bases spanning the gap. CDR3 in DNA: TGTGCCAGCAGTTTATGGCCAGGGAGAGAGACCCAGTACTTC. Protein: CASSLWPGRETQYF.

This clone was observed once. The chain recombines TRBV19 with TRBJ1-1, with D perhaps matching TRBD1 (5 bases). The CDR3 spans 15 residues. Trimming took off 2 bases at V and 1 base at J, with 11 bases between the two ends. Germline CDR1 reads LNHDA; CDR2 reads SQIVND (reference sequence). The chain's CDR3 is CASSIMGGGNTEAFF. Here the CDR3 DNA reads TGTGCCAGTAGTATAATGGGGGGAGGGAACACTGAAGCTTTCTTT.

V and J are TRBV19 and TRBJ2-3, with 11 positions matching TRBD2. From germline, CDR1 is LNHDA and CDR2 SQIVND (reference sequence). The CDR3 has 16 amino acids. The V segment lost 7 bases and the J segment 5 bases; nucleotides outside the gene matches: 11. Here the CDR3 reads CASTSSGLAEGDTQYF. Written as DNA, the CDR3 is TGTGCCAGTACTTCCTCGGGACTAGCGGAAGGAGATACGCAGTATTTT.